This T cell receptor (beta chain) was captured by sequencing in a study of blood T cell repertoires in COVID-19. Study details: The study drew acute and convalescent COVID-19 samples from the United States, Italy and Spain.

The protocol was immunoSEQ multiplex PCR, while the TCRdb copy is restricted to in-frame clones and leaves out a portion. Here the sample spans around 180,000 clones, more than 75% being singletons. The CDR3 extends over 15 amino acids. The germline V gene has CDR1 MDHEN and CDR2 SYDVKM. V gave up 5 bases and J gave up 6 bases; unmatched junction bases: 6. Specimen: peripheral blood. This TCR was recovered from a person in their 70s with COVID-19, enrolled during active disease. The V call is TRBV28, the J call TRBJ1-6; the match to TRBD1 covers 8 bases. The CDR3 loop is CASSGRQGSNSPLHF. The CDR3 coding sequence is TGTGCCAGCAGTGGGAGACAGGGGAGTAATTCACCCCTCCACTTT.